The 14 T cell receptor beta chains below were found in one sample sequenced in a study of early T cells in non-severe SARS-CoV-2 infection. TCRdb re-derived calls from the 5' RACE reads in MiXCR, one entry per CDR3 protein. The sample includes 86,000 or so distinct CDR3 sequences, roughly 6% of them seen just once. The material sequenced was whole blood. The receptors derive from an adult who was a healthcare worker with PCR-confirmed SARS-CoV-2 infection or an uninfected control (not recorded which).

This clonotype was detected a few times. J is TRBJ2-3 and V is TRBV7-2; D may be TRBD2 (6 bases). In germline, CDR1 is SGHTA, CDR2 FQGNSA. V lost 1 base to trimming and J lost 4 bases, with 12 bases between them. The CDR3 is made up of 15 amino acids. CDR3 region: CASSLGTGTSDTQYF. CDR3 in DNA: TGTGCCAGCAGCTTAGGGACCGGGACTTCAGATACGCAGTATTTT.

This clonotype was observed many times. J is TRBJ2-2 and V is TRBV5-6; D may be TRBD1 or TRBD2 (5 bases each). V was pared by 1 base and J by 0 bases, with 10 bases between. The CDR3 covers 16 residues. Germline V gene data show CDR1 as SGHDT and CDR2 as YYEEEE. CDR3 region: CASSLLGTTNTGELFF. CDR3 sequence (DNA): TGTGCCAGCAGCTTGCTGGGGACGACGAACACCGGGGAGCTGTTTTTT.

The V and J genes are TRBV7-6 and TRBJ2-3, with 10 bases aligning to TRBD2. Germline assignment: CDR1 SGHVS and CDR2 FNYEAQ. V lost 1 base, J lost 4 bases, and 5 bases stayed unmatched. The CDR3 extends over 16 amino acids. The CDR3: CASSLVSGGAADTQYF. In DNA form, the CDR3 reads TGTGCCAGCAGCTTAGTCAGCGGGGGGGCCGCAGATACGCAGTATTTT.

Only a few counts were recorded for this clonotype. V usage is TRBV16 and J usage is TRBJ2-7; 7 bases map to TRBD1. This CDR3 contains 15 residues. V dropped 0 bases and J dropped 0; count of bases not matched to a gene: 2. Germline values: CDR1 KGHSY, CDR2 FQNENV. The CDR3 sequence: CASSQSPGGSYEQYF. CDR3 nucleotides: TGTGCCAGCAGCCAATCTCCAGGGGGCTCCTACGAGCAGTACTTC.

This clonotype was counted between two and nine times. The chain's CDR3 is CASSPPYNNEQFF. CDR3 bases: TGTGCCAGCTCACCACCCTATAACAATGAGCAGTTCTTC. V usage is TRBV18 and J usage is TRBJ2-1, with no clear D. The CDR3 consists of 13 residues. V was clipped by 0 bases and J by 5 bases, with 5 bases between them. CDR1 is KGHSH, CDR2 LQKENI, per germline.

In its sample, this clonotype was seen many times. The chain recombines TRBV27 with TRBJ1-4; the match to TRBD1 covers 12 bases. CDR3 length: 16 residues. Germline CDR1 is MNHEY and CDR2 is SMNVEV (reference sequence). V gave up 3 bases and J gave up 5 bases; unmatched junction bases: 4. The chain's CDR3 is CASSFRDRGRNEKLFF. DNA of the CDR3: TGTGCCAGCAGTTTCCGGGACAGGGGGCGAAATGAAAAACTGTTTTTT.

This clonotype has at least ten counts. The chain carries TRBV3-1 and TRBJ1-1, with D possibly matching TRBD1 (6 bases). The ends were cut back, 3 bases at V and 10 bases at J, with 9 bases in the middle. In germline, CDR1 is LGHDT, CDR2 YNNKEL (reference sequence). CDR3 length equals 11 residues. CDR3 loop: CASSQGGAAFF. CDR3 DNA: TGTGCCAGCAGCCAGGGGGGGGCAGCTTTCTTT.

In this sample, this clonotype turned up many times. The chain carries TRBV11-3 and TRBJ1-1; perhaps TRBD1 as D (5 bases). Germline values: CDR1 SGHNT, CDR2 YENEEA. V was shortened by 5 bases and J by 7 bases, with 14 bases between the two germline ends. CDR3 size: 13 residues. The CDR3 nucleotides read TGTGCCAGCAGCCCCCCCGGGGGAGGTGAAGCTTTCTTT. As protein: CASSPPGGGEAFF.

A word on this clonotype: This may be a read error, as it is one base from a much larger clone. The chain uses TRBV5-5 and TRBJ2-1; 14 nucleotides agree with TRBD2. Germline V gene sequence: CDR1 SGHKS, CDR2 YYEKEE (reference sequence). With V trimmed by 0 bases and J by 7 bases, 6 bases remained unmatched. There are 17 residues in the CDR3. Written as DNA, the CDR3 is TGTGCCAGCAGCTTGGTCGCCGGGACTAGCGGGAGTAATGAGCAGTTCTTC. This gives the protein CASSLVAGTSGSNEQFF. Using reference TRBV5-5 and TRBJ2-1 for the parts outside the CDR3, the full variable domain is DAGVTQSPTHLIKTRGQQVTLRCSPISGHKSVSWYQQVLGQGPQFIFQYYEKEERGRGNFPDRFSARQFPNYSSELNVNALLLGDSALYLCASSLVAGTSGSNEQFFGPGTRLTVL.

This clonotype was counted many times. The rearrangement links TRBV2 to TRBJ1-5; D gene ambiguous. The CDR3 is 16 residues long. In germline, CDR1 is SNHLY, CDR2 FYNNEI. V gave up 1 base and J gave up 0 bases, with 10 bases separating them. The DNA of the CDR3 is TGTGCCAGCAGTGAAGAGGCCCAGCTTAGCAATCAGCCCCAGCATTTT. Translation gives CASSEEAQLSNQPQHF.

This clonotype was counted only a few times. The V gene is TRBV10-3, the J gene TRBJ2-7, with D possibly TRBD2 on 5 matching bases. This CDR3 is built from 14 residues. CDR1 ENHRY and CDR2 SYGVKD come from the germline V gene. V shed 2 bases and J shed 6 bases, with 14 bases lying between them. This CDR3 reads CAISERGSLGEQYF. The CDR3 nucleotides read TGTGCCATCAGTGAGCGGGGAAGTTTGGGCGAGCAGTACTTC.

J is TRBJ1-1 and V is TRBV20-1; D is perhaps TRBD1 (5 bases). The ends were cut back, 6 bases at V and 6 bases at J, with 17 bases in the middle. Germline V CDR1 and CDR2: DFQATT, SNEGSKA (reference sequence). The length of the CDR3 is 13 residues. The CDR3: CSATEHGRAEAFF. The CDR3 nucleotides are TGCAGTGCGACAGAACATGGTAGGGCTGAAGCTTTCTTT.

The gene calls are TRBV6-5 and TRBJ2-7; 12 bases are shared with TRBD1. CDR1 is MNHEY, CDR2 SVGAGI, per germline. With V trimmed by 4 bases and J by 5 bases, 9 bases remained unmatched. CDR3 length equals 16 residues. CDR3 region: CASSLLPGQGADEQYF. Here the CDR3 DNA reads TGTGCCAGCAGTTTATTACCGGGACAGGGGGCCGACGAGCAGTACTTC.

This clonotype was counted at least ten times. The chain employs TRBV12-3 or TRBV12-4 and TRBJ2-7; no clear D gene. CDR3 size: 15 residues. V was pared by 2 bases and J by 2 bases, with 13 bases between. In DNA, the CDR3 is TGTGCCAGCAGTTTATCCCAGGTCCCACCCTACGAGCAGTACTTC. Residues: CASSLSQVPPYEQYF.